This T cell receptor (beta chain) was retrieved from a study of response to subunit inactivated influenza vaccine. TCRdb used MiXCR to reprocess the RT-PCR reads, holding one entry per CDR3 protein. The repertoire has 530,000 or so distinct CDR3 sequences, less than 15% of them found once; the top ten carry over 8.5%. The V and J ends lost 6 bases and 6 bases respectively, with 16 bases between them. The V gene's germline CDR1 is DFQATT and CDR2 SNEGSKA (reference sequence). This CDR3 is 13 amino acids long. The gene calls are TRBV20-1 and TRBJ2-3, with no clear D. The specimen was PBMCs from blood, collected 12 days after vaccination. The sequence derives from a man aged 50 to 59 who received an inactivated influenza vaccine. The CDR3 DNA reads as TGCAGTGCCTCAGTCGGGTTGGGTGATACGCAGTATTTT. It yields the protein CSASVGLGDTQYF.